The entry that follows covers one T cell receptor beta chain sequence. Its antigen is unidentified. The data stem from a study of T-cell memory formation after mild COVID-19. General study results and limits: Shrinking CD4+ clones resided mostly in CM and EM, and CD8+ ones in EMRA.

V shed 2 bases, J shed 1 base, and the junction held 5 bases outside the gene matches. From germline, CDR1 is SGHVS and CDR2 FNYEAQ. This CDR3 has 16 amino acids. MiXCR, applied by TCRdb to the 5' RACE reads, yields one record per CDR3 protein. Of roughly 580,000 distinct CDR3 sequences in the sample, 15% to 20% are singletons; the top ten hold 9.5% to 15%. The origin of this receptor is an adult woman who had mild COVID-19 (a few samples of this study predate the infection). Cell type and time point are not known. This chain joins TRBV7-6 and TRBJ2-1; 7 nucleotides match TRBD2. Sequenced sample: PBMCs or a T cell subset sorted from them (not recorded which). The CDR3 loop is CASSLFQGGSYNEQFF. Written as DNA, the CDR3 is TGTGCCAGCAGCTTATTCCAGGGAGGGTCCTACAATGAGCAGTTCTTC.